The 31 T cell receptor beta chains below were found in one sample sequenced in a study of PD-L1 blockade in urothelial cancer. Time point indicated: peripheral blood 6 weeks after treatment start. Data came from immunoSEQ multiplex PCR; TCRdb stores just in-frame clones and leaves some out. The sample has about 130,000 clones, 86% seen once. The source material was PBMCs, sampled around atezolizumab (anti-PD-L1) treatment. The receptors stem from a man aged 45-60 years with urothelial cancer.

The chain has TRBV19 and TRBJ2-7, with 7 bases that match TRBD2. The germline CDR1 and CDR2 sequences are LNHDA and SQIVND (reference sequence). This CDR3 region has 16 residues. Trimming cost V 9 bases and J 5 bases; bases outside gene matches: 19. This chain's CDR3 is CASQWSARSGTNEQYF. CDR3 DNA: TGTGCCAGCCAATGGTCAGCACGAAGCGGGACCAACGAGCAGTACTTC.

This clone was recorded at least ten times. This chain uses TRBV28 with TRBJ1-2, with TRBD1 matching 8 bases. Germline lookup yields CDR1 MDHEN and CDR2 SYDVKM. This CDR3 contains 13 residues. With 8 bases clipped from V and 10 bases from J, the junction kept 12 bases outside the gene matches. The CDR3 loop is CASRGQGTNYYTF. For the CDR3, the DNA is TGTGCCAGCCGAGGACAGGGTACCAATTACTACACCTTC.

This chain uses TRBV4-1 with TRBJ2-1; possible D gene TRBD1, 6 bases. Germline V lookup: CDR1 MGHRA, CDR2 YSYEKL. CDR3 length equals 17 residues. V was trimmed by 2 bases and J by 0 bases, leaving 14 bases between them. DNA for the CDR3: TGCGCCAGCAGCCAAACAGGGACCTTAAGCTCCTACAATGAGCAGTTCTTC. This sequence encodes CASSQTGTLSSYNEQFF.

The CDR3 is CASSLPTSGLYNEQFF. The CDR3 DNA follows: TGTGCCAGCAGCTTGCCAACTAGCGGCCTTTACAATGAGCAGTTCTTC. The V call is TRBV5-6, the J call TRBJ2-1; 8 nucleotides line up with TRBD2. V was pared by 1 base and J by 4 bases, with 7 bases of the junction left unmatched. CDR3 size: 16 residues. Germline CDR1 reads SGHDT; CDR2 reads YYEEEE.

The chain joins TRBV5-6 to TRBJ2-2, with 14 bases matching TRBD2. The germline CDR1 and CDR2 sequences are SGHDT and YYEEEE. J gave up 4 bases and V 4 bases, and 6 bases lay outside the gene matches. The CDR3 totals 17 residues. The CDR3 loop is CASSQTSGRAFTGELFF. The DNA of the CDR3 is TGTGCCAGCAGCCAGACTAGCGGGAGGGCCTTCACCGGGGAGCTGTTTTTT. Complete variable domain (other parts from reference TRBV5-6 and TRBJ2-2): DAGVTQSPTHLIKTRGQQVTLRCSPKSGHDTVSWYQQALGQGPQFIFQYYEEEERQRGNFPDRFSGHQFPNYSSELNVNALLLGDSALYLCASSQTSGRAFTGELFFGEGSRLTVL.

J is TRBJ1-5 and V is TRBV28; D is unclear. The CDR3 consists of 17 residues. Germline assignment: CDR1 MDHEN and CDR2 SYDVKM. The germline V and J ends were trimmed by 7 bases and 7 bases, with 26 bases remaining between them. The CDR3 is CASTQNPQDPAGQPQHF. Here the CDR3 DNA reads TGTGCCAGCACCCAAAACCCCCAGGACCCCGCGGGACAGCCCCAGCATTTT.

This chain links TRBV6-5 with TRBJ2-7; a weak D match, TRBD2 (5 bases). CDR3 size: 15 residues. The V gene lost 0 bases and the J gene lost 6 bases, with 15 bases spanning the gap. Germline values: CDR1 MNHEY, CDR2 SVGAGI. Here the CDR3 DNA reads TGTGCCAGCAGTTACTCTGCTCTAGCAGCTATCGAGCAGTACTTC. This gives the protein CASSYSALAAIEQYF.

This clone was observed a handful of times. The gene calls are TRBV18 and TRBJ1-2; TRBD1 aligns across 10 bases. The CDR3 contains 16 residues. Per the germline V gene, CDR1 is KGHSH and CDR2 is LQKENI. The V gene end was trimmed by 3 bases and the J gene end by 8 bases; junction bases not matched to a gene: 12. The CDR3 sequence: CASSPSDRGRIEGYTF. CDR3 bases: TGTGCCAGCTCACCGAGCGACAGGGGGCGGATAGAGGGCTACACCTTC.

The chain couples TRBV6-5 to TRBJ2-2, with 9 bases that match TRBD2. This CDR3 contains 12 residues. In germline, CDR1 is MNHEY, CDR2 SVGAGI. CDR3 in DNA: TGTGGAAGCGGGAGGTACACCGGGGAGCTGTTTTTT. It encodes CGSGRYTGELFF.

The chain uses TRBV19 and TRBJ2-7; TRBD2 agrees at 14 bases. This CDR3 spans 14 amino acids. Trimming cost V 5 bases and J 12 bases; bases outside gene matches: 9. The germline CDR1 and CDR2 sequences are LNHDA and SQIVND (reference sequence). CDR3 sequence: CASSVTSGRASRYF. CDR3 sequence (DNA): TGTGCCAGTAGTGTGACTAGCGGGAGGGCCAGTCGGTACTTC.

The chain couples TRBV9 to TRBJ2-3; 7 bases fit TRBD2. Germline trimming cut 1 base from V and 1 base from J; bases unmatched to any gene: 18. Germline CDR1 SGDLS, CDR2 YYNGEE. The CDR3 covers 20 residues. CDR3 bases: TGTGCCAGCAGCGTAACGGTTGGCGGGAGAGGAGGGGATGGCACAGATACGCAGTATTTT. It translates to CASSVTVGGRGGDGTDTQYF.

The chain has TRBV7-2 and TRBJ2-1; no definite D call. This CDR3 region has 14 residues. V lost 7 bases and J 9 bases, leaving 19 bases between the germline ends. The germline V gene has CDR1 SGHTA and CDR2 FQGNSA. The CDR3 region is CASTPTRLYGEQFF. In nucleotides, the CDR3 is TGTGCCAGCACCCCTACCAGACTGTACGGTGAGCAGTTCTTC. Together with reference TRBV7-2 and TRBJ2-1, the CDR3 gives the full variable domain: GAGVSQSPSNKVTEKGKDVELRCDPISGHTALYWYRQSLGQGLEFLIYFQGNSAPDKSGLPSDRFSAERTGGSVSTLTIQRTQQEDSAVYLCASTPTRLYGEQFFGPGTRLTVL.

The rearrangement uses TRBV7-2 and TRBJ2-3, with TRBD2 matching 8 bases. Germline V lookup: CDR1 SGHTA, CDR2 FQGNSA. V lost 1 base and J lost 4; bases outside the gene matches: 1. This CDR3 has 14 amino acids. CDR3 sequence reads: CASSLGLASDTQYF. Here the CDR3 DNA reads TGTGCCAGCAGCTTAGGACTAGCGTCAGATACGCAGTATTTT.

The chain employs TRBV6-5 and TRBJ1-1; D gene unclear. The CDR3 is 15 amino acids. Germline V lookup: CDR1 MNHEY, CDR2 SVGAGI. Trimming cost V 2 bases and J 10 bases, with 20 bases left between them. This CDR3 reads CASSYLRVGDGTAFF. In DNA form, the CDR3 reads TGTGCCAGCAGTTACCTCCGTGTGGGCGATGGAACAGCTTTCTTT.

The genes are TRBV19 and TRBJ1-1; TRBD1 agrees at 9 bases. V lost 5 bases to trimming and J lost 4 bases; unmatched junction nucleotides: 8. The CDR3 runs to 15 residues. The germline CDR1 and CDR2 sequences are LNHDA and SQIVND (reference sequence). CDR3 nucleotide sequence: TGTGCCAGTAGTTCCGCGACAGGGGGAAGCACTGAAGCTTTCTTT. Translating gives CASSSATGGSTEAFF.

The genes are TRBV7-9 and TRBJ1-1; D ambiguous. The CDR3 loop spans 15 amino acids. Germline CDR1 SEHNR, CDR2 FQNEAQ (reference sequence). V lost 5 bases and J 4 bases, leaving 17 bases between the germline ends. CDR3 sequence (DNA): TGTGCCAGCAGCCGACTTTCCGTACCGTCCACTGAAGCTTTCTTT. This translates into CASSRLSVPSTEAFF.

The chain combines TRBV19 with TRBJ2-7; 10 nucleotides match TRBD2. Unmatched junction bases numbered 7, after V lost 5 bases and J lost 3 bases. This CDR3 is 15 amino acids long. Germline assignment: CDR1 LNHDA and CDR2 SQIVND (reference sequence). DNA of the CDR3: TGTGCCAGTAGTGGGGCTAGCGGGAGTCGCTACGAGCAGTACTTC. Residues: CASSGASGSRYEQYF.

The rearrangement joins TRBV28 to TRBJ2-7; unclear D gene. The CDR3 runs 13 residues. From germline, CDR1 is MDHEN and CDR2 SYDVKM. The V end was cut by 11 bases, the J end by 1 base, with 15 bases between. CDR3 nucleotide sequence: TGTGCCTTAAGAGGAGTCAATTCCTACGAGCAGTACTTC. Residues: CALRGVNSYEQYF.

This chain uses TRBV6-6 with TRBJ2-1; 8 bases line up with TRBD2. CDR1 is MNHNY and CDR2 is SVGAGI in the germline V gene (reference sequence). The CDR3 contains 15 residues. The V gene end was trimmed by 5 bases and the J gene end by 1 base; junction bases not matched to a gene: 4. Here the CDR3 reads CASSAGTRSYNEQFF. The CDR3 DNA reads TGTGCCAGCAGTGCCGGGACTAGATCCTACAATGAGCAGTTCTTC.

This chain connects TRBV27 to TRBJ2-1, with 8 bases aligning to TRBD2. The CDR3 is made up of 17 amino acids. The V and J ends lost 5 bases and 9 bases, in that order; junction bases with no gene match: 18. Germline V gene data show CDR1 as MNHEY and CDR2 as SMNVEV (reference sequence). The CDR3 is CASSAFLGLGASSEQFF. The CDR3 coding sequence is TGTGCCAGCAGTGCATTCCTGGGACTAGGGGCTTCCTCTGAGCAGTTCTTC.

The CDR3 here is CASTKPSYEQYF. CDR3 nucleotide sequence: TGTGCCAGCACCAAGCCATCCTACGAGCAGTACTTC. V and J are TRBV7-9 and TRBJ2-5; D unclear. The DNA end is a closer match to TRBJ2-7, so the J assignment may be wrong. The CDR3 covers 12 residues. Germline-derived CDR1 and CDR2 are SEHNR and FQNEAQ (reference sequence).

The V gene is TRBV28, the J gene TRBJ2-1, with D perhaps matching TRBD1 (5 bases). Per germline, CDR1 MDHEN and CDR2 SYDVKM. The V and J ends lost 6 bases and 7 bases respectively, with 13 bases between them. This CDR3 comprises 13 residues. CDR3: CASSTLGDNEQFF. In DNA, the CDR3 is TGTGCCAGCAGCACCCTAGGGGATAATGAGCAGTTCTTC.

V usage is TRBV28 and J usage is TRBJ2-1; D not certain. This CDR3 has 15 residues. With 4 bases removed from V and 3 bases from J, the gap between germline ends came to 13 bases. Germline CDR1 and CDR2: MDHEN and SYDVKM. CDR3 DNA sequence: TGTGCCAGCAGTTCCTCTAACGTGGTCTACAATGAGCAGTTCTTC. Translating it yields CASSSSNVVYNEQFF.

This clone has just one count. The chain links TRBV7-9 to TRBJ2-3; 10 nucleotides agree with TRBD2. Germline V gene lookup returns CDR1 SEHNR and CDR2 FQNEAQ (reference sequence). Unmatched junction bases numbered 7, after V lost 5 bases and J lost 5 bases. The CDR3 contains 15 residues. CDR3: CASSPSGRAGDTQYF. The CDR3 nucleotides read TGTGCCAGCAGCCCAAGCGGGAGGGCGGGAGATACGCAGTATTTT.

This chain links TRBV27 with TRBJ1-5, with no clear D. Germline-derived CDR1 and CDR2 are MNHEY and SMNVEV (reference sequence). The CDR3 loop spans 15 amino acids. The ends were cut back, 6 bases at V and 5 bases at J, with 17 bases in the middle. CDR3 DNA sequence: TGTGCCAGCAGGCCCGGAGGGAGCTACCATCAGCCCCAGCATTTT. Translated, it gives CASRPGGSYHQPQHF.

This clone was counted a few times. V usage is TRBV10-2 and J usage is TRBJ2-7; TRBD1 is a possible D gene (5 bases). V gave up 7 bases and J gave up 6 bases, with 16 bases separating them. The CDR3 length is 13 residues. Germline values: CDR1 WSHSY, CDR2 SAAADI. For the CDR3, the DNA is TGCGCCAGCACCGTGGACACCGCGAGCGAGCAGTACTTC. Translated, it gives CASTVDTASEQYF.

The CDR3 loop reads CASSWTSGGKTQYF. CDR3 in DNA: TGTGCCAGCAGTTGGACTAGCGGCGGGAAGACCCAGTACTTC. The chain recombines TRBV6-5 with TRBJ2-5; 10 bases map to TRBD2. Per the germline V gene, CDR1 is MNHEY and CDR2 is SVGAGI. V shed 4 bases, J shed 6 bases, and the junction held 5 bases outside the gene matches. The CDR3 contains 14 residues.

The chain carries TRBV7-2 and TRBJ1-6; weak D call: TRBD1 (5 bases). Trimming left V 1 base short and J 8 bases short, with 12 bases between. The CDR3 has 15 amino acids. Germline CDR1 SGHTA, CDR2 FQGNSA. The CDR3 reads CASSLDRFSHSPLHF. The CDR3 coding sequence is TGTGCCAGCAGCTTAGACAGGTTTTCCCATTCACCCCTCCACTTT.

The chain links TRBV18 to TRBJ1-3; the D is unclear. Germline V gene data show CDR1 as KGHSH and CDR2 as LQKENI. Trimming took off 3 bases at V and 2 bases at J, with 11 bases between the two ends. CDR3 length: 15 residues. The CDR3 region has the DNA TGTGCCAGCTCACCCAGCCCGGGGACTGGAAACACCATATATTTT. Its translation is CASSPSPGTGNTIYF.

This clone was found many times. The junction departs from germline at one end; a sequencing error may be responsible. This chain joins TRBV7-7 and TRBJ1-3; D is undetermined. CDR1 is SSHAT, CDR2 FNYEAQ, per germline (reference sequence). The CDR3 runs to 13 residues. CDR3 nucleotides: TGTGCTAGCAGCGTCTGTTTCGGGAACACCATATATTTT. Amino acids: CASSVCFGNTIYF.

The rearrangement uses TRBV28 and TRBJ1-2; D call uncertain. V was clipped by 2 bases and J by 0 bases, with 7 bases between them. Germline CDR1 MDHEN, CDR2 SYDVKM. The CDR3 spans 14 residues. CDR3 loop: CASSLVGPNYGYTF. CDR3 sequence (DNA): TGTGCCAGCAGTTTAGTTGGGCCTAACTATGGCTACACCTTC.